This paragraph reports one T cell receptor beta chain. The antigen is unknown. The data are from a study of lymphopenia after photon versus proton radiotherapy. TCRdb keeps only in-frame clones here, not all; method: immunoSEQ multiplex PCR. The sample yields 20,000 to 25,000 clones, around 85% seen once. Study-wide results and limits: Authors raise, but do not show, better survival with proton therapy.

The V and J ends lost 1 base and 5 bases respectively, with 3 bases between them. Per germline, CDR1 SGHDT and CDR2 YYEEEE. CDR3 length equals 11 residues. The source material was peripheral blood, sampled from a patient treated with photon-based radiotherapy. The rearrangement uses TRBV5-6 and TRBJ2-5; D ambiguous. The receptor comes from a man aged 55 to 70 with pancreatic cancer. This chain's CDR3 is CASSLRETQYF. The CDR3 DNA is TGTGCCAGCAGCTTGAGGGAGACCCAGTACTTC. The whole variable domain, remainder taken from reference TRBV5-6 and TRBJ2-5, is DAGVTQSPTHLIKTRGQQVTLRCSPKSGHDTVSWYQQALGQGPQFIFQYYEEEERQRGNFPDRFSGHQFPNYSSELNVNALLLGDSALYLCASSLRETQYFGPGTRLLVL.